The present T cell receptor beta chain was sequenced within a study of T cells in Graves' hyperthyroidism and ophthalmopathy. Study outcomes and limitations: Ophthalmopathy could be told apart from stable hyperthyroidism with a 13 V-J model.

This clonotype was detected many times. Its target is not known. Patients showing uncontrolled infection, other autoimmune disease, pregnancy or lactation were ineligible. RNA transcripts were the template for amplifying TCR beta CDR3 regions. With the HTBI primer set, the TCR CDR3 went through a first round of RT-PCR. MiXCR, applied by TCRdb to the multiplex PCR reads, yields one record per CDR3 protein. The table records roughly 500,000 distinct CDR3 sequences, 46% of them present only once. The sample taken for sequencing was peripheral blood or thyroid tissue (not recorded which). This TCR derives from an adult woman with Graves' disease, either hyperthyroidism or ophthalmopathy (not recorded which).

CDR3 in amino acids: CAISRKGVPGQGLAGATYEQYF. CDR3 sequence (DNA): TGTGCCATCAGCAGAAAGGGGGTCCCGGGACAGGGGTTAGCGGGTGCGACCTACGAGCAGTACTTC. The chain uses TRBV10-3 and TRBJ2-7, with 10 positions matching TRBD1. The J segment lost 2 bases and the V segment lost 6 bases, leaving 28 bases of the junction unmatched. The CDR3 consists of 22 residues. Germline values: CDR1 ENHRY, CDR2 SYGVKD.